The clone carrying this TCR beta chain was observed a single time. This CDR3 spans 13 amino acids. V was clipped by 0 bases and J by 7 bases, with 8 bases between them. CDR1 and CDR2 (germline): SGHRS, YFSETQ. The sample comes from a study of blood T cell repertoires in COVID-19. Study-level background: PBMCs, B-cell-depleted T cells, or T cells were the source of the cDNA or gDNA that made up the material.

Per the original data handling: Quantification of nucleated cells was approximated via reference gene primer amplification. Sequencing was performed with immunoSEQ multiplex PCR; in TCRdb, only in-frame clones are kept and a portion is missing. The DNA gave D and trimming, while V, J and clone size come from that table. The table has approximately 290,000 clones, about 89% seen once. The TCR sequence derives from a woman under 40 with COVID-19, enrolled during active disease. This chain uses TRBV5-1 with TRBJ1-5; tentative D call: TRBD1 (5 bases). The source material was peripheral blood. The CDR3 loop is CASSLDGGQPQHF. The CDR3 nucleotides read TGCGCCAGCAGCTTGGACGGGGGGCAGCCCCAGCATTTT.